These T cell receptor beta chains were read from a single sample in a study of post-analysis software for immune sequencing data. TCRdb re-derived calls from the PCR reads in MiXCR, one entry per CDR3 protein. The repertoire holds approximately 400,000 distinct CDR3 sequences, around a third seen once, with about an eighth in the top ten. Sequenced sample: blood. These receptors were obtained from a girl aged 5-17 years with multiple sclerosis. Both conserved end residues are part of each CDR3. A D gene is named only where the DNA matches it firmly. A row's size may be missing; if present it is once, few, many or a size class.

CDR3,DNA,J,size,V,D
CSVRTWNTEAFF,TGCAGCGTTCGGACCTGGAACACTGAAGCTTTCTTT,TRBJ1-1,few,TRBV29-1,NA
CASSSPGLHYNEQFF,TGTGCCAGCAGTTCCCCGGGACTACACTACAATGAGCAGTTCTTC,TRBJ2-1,NA,TRBV28,TRBD2
CASSLGQGSYSGANVLTF,TGTGCCAGCAGCTTAGGACAGGGATCCTACTCTGGGGCCAACGTCCTGACTTTC,TRBJ2-6,NA,TRBV7-9,TRBD1
CASTPGYNEQFF,TGTGCCAGCACCCCGGGCTACAATGAGCAGTTCTTC,TRBJ2-1,few,TRBV7-2,NA
CASRTGGNYEQYF,TGTGCCAGCAGAACAGGGGGCAACTACGAGCAGTACTTC,TRBJ2-7,NA,TRBV2,TRBD1
CAISETDRGRAFF,TGTGCCATCAGTGAGACTGACAGGGGTAGGGCTTTCTTT,TRBJ1-1,NA,TRBV10-3,TRBD1
CSAAPGQGSGGGGYTF,TGCAGTGCAGCACCGGGACAGGGCTCGGGAGGAGGTGGCTACACCTTC,TRBJ1-2,NA,TRBV20-1,TRBD1
CASSFQGDNEQFF,TGTGCCAGCAGTTTCCAGGGGGACAATGAGCAGTTCTTC,TRBJ2-1,NA,TRBV12-3/TRBV12-4,TRBD1
CASSQTPDAQFF,TGTGCCAGCAGCCAAACCCCGGACGCGCAGTTCTTC,TRBJ2-1,NA,TRBV4-2,NA
CASSLSPSGVYGGDTQYF,TGCGCCAGCAGCTTGTCTCCTAGCGGGGTTTATGGAGGAGATACGCAGTATTTT,TRBJ2-3,few,TRBV5-1,TRBD2
CSATREPFQETQYF,TGCAGTGCTACGAGGGAGCCCTTTCAAGAGACCCAGTACTTC,TRBJ2-5,NA,TRBV20-1,NA
CASRLGGRRATEAFF,TGTGCCAGCCGCCTGGGGGGCCGCAGGGCCACTGAAGCTTTCTTT,TRBJ1-1,NA,TRBV28,NA
CASSSEQPNYGYTF,TGTGCCAGCAGTTCCGAACAGCCTAACTATGGCTACACCTTC,TRBJ1-2,NA,TRBV6-6,NA
CSATDRGGEKLFF,TGCAGTGCTACTGACAGGGGAGGCGAAAAACTGTTTTTT,TRBJ1-4,NA,TRBV20-1,TRBD1
CASSLGSGTRGYGYTF,TGTGCCAGCAGCTTAGGGTCAGGGACCAGGGGCTATGGCTACACCTTC,TRBJ1-2,NA,TRBV11-2,NA
CASSFSAGVDTQYF,TGCGCCAGCAGCTTTTCCGCGGGCGTAGATACGCAGTATTTT,TRBJ2-3,few,TRBV5-1,NA
CASSIGQGEQYF,TGTGCCAGCAGCATCGGACAGGGCGAGCAGTACTTC,TRBJ2-7,once,TRBV7-2,TRBD1
CASSLAGVYNQPQHF,TGTGCCAGCAGCTTAGCAGGGGTCTACAATCAGCCCCAGCATTTT,TRBJ1-5,NA,TRBV7-8,NA
CASSPNVETQYF,TGTGCCAGCAGCCCAAACGTGGAGACCCAGTACTTC,TRBJ2-5,few,TRBV3-1,NA
CASSTSGMEFF,TGTGCCAGCAGTACTAGCGGGATGGAGTTCTTC,TRBJ2-1,few,TRBV28,TRBD2
CASSLSGHLGIHEQYF,TGTGCCAGCAGTTTATCGGGACATCTGGGGATTCACGAGCAGTACTTC,TRBJ2-7,NA,TRBV27,NA
CASSFSGAGWSGANVLTF,TGTGCCAGCAGTTTTTCAGGGGCAGGGTGGTCTGGGGCCAACGTCCTGACTTTC,TRBJ2-6,few,TRBV28,NA
CASSLGLQETQFF,TGTGCCAGCAGCTTGGGACTTCAAGAGACCCAGTTCTTC,TRBJ2-1,NA,TRBV11-2,NA
CASSQTGGTNTEAFF,TGCGCCAGCAGCCAAACAGGGGGGACAAACACTGAAGCTTTCTTT,TRBJ1-1,many,TRBV4-1,TRBD1
CASSQDTGGHSYNEQFF,TGCGCCAGCAGCCAAGATACCGGGGGTCACTCCTACAATGAGCAGTTCTTC,TRBJ2-1,NA,TRBV4-2,NA
CASRQEEFPLNPKNIQYF,TGTGCCAGCCGCCAGGAGGAGTTTCCCCTAAACCCAAAAAACATTCAGTACTTC,TRBJ2-4,once,TRBV21-1,NA
CASSPDPWTGDGTEAFF,TGTGCCAGCAGCCCAGATCCATGGACAGGGGATGGCACTGAAGCTTTCTTT,TRBJ1-1,NA,TRBV3-1,TRBD1
CASSRGTNYGYTF,TGTGCCAGCAGTCGCGGGACAAACTATGGCTACACCTTC,TRBJ1-2,NA,TRBV6-5,NA
CASSSRADNEQFF,TGTGCCAGCAGTTCCCGGGCCGACAATGAGCAGTTCTTC,TRBJ2-1,few,TRBV12-3/TRBV12-4,NA
CASSQVGGTIYGYTF,TGTGCCAGCAGCCAAGTGGGGGGAACTATCTATGGCTACACCTTC,TRBJ1-2,NA,TRBV3-1,NA
CASSPPLHEGKLGYEQYF,TGTGCCAGCAGCCCCCCACTTCATGAGGGAAAATTGGGCTACGAGCAGTACTTC,TRBJ2-7,NA,TRBV3-1,NA
CTSSEDRVTEAFF,TGTACCAGCAGTGAGGACAGGGTCACTGAAGCTTTCTTT,TRBJ1-1,NA,TRBV2,TRBD1
CASSFSSDSYEQYF,TGTGCCAGCAGCTTTTCCTCGGACTCCTACGAGCAGTACTTC,TRBJ2-7,NA,TRBV7-2,NA
CASSQDPLNTEAFF,TGCGCCAGCAGCCAAGATCCCCTGAACACTGAAGCTTTCTTT,TRBJ1-1,NA,TRBV4-3,NA
CASGPGQGATNEKLFF,TGTGCTAGTGGTCCGGGACAGGGGGCAACTAATGAAAAACTGTTTTTT,TRBJ1-4,few,TRBV12-5,TRBD1